Listed below are T cell receptor beta chains from one sample, sequenced in a study of shared clonotypes between healthy human individuals. Measured with immunoSEQ multiplex PCR; TCRdb has only the in-frame clones, and not every one. The repertoire has 2 million to 3 million clones, 93% of them found once; the top ten carry around 0.4%. The sequencing input was naive CD4+ T cells from PBMCs. The source is a man aged 18 to 29 in good health. Some clones in this sample may be carry-over from other donors' samples. CDR3s include the opening cysteine and the closing phenylalanine or tryptophan. D genes are given only for firm matches. The size entry is marked missing in some rows and otherwise reads once, few, many or a size class.

V gene: TRBV7-9
clone size: once
D gene: TRBD2
J gene: TRBJ2-3
CDR3 protein: CASSPRPAPGGEDTQYF
CDR3 DNA: TGTGCCAGCAGCCCGAGACCTGCCCCCGGGGGGGAAGATACGCAGTATTTT

V gene: TRBV21-1
clone size: once
D gene: .
J gene: TRBJ1-5
CDR3 protein: CASSNSVGPPQHF
CDR3 DNA: TGTGCCAGCAGCAATAGTGTGGGTCCGCCCCAGCATTTT

V gene: TRBV28
clone size: .
D gene: .
J gene: TRBJ2-3
CDR3 protein: CASSLRDTQYF
CDR3 DNA: TGTGCCAGCAGTTTGCGAGATACGCAGTATTTT

V gene: TRBV5-8
clone size: once
D gene: .
J gene: TRBJ1-5
CDR3 protein: CASSGSFSGRGHF
CDR3 DNA: TGTGCCAGCAGCGGATCCTTTTCAGGAAGGGGGCATTTT

V gene: TRBV27
clone size: .
D gene: TRBD1
J gene: TRBJ2-1
CDR3 protein: CASTRDRGYNEQFF
CDR3 DNA: TGTGCCAGCACCAGGGACAGGGGGTACAATGAGCAGTTCTTC

V gene: TRBV6-1
clone size: .
D gene: .
J gene: TRBJ1-1
CDR3 protein: CASSELPGRMNTEAFF
CDR3 DNA: TGTGCCAGCAGTGAACTTCCGGGACGGATGAACACTGAAGCTTTCTTT

V gene: TRBV18
clone size: .
D gene: TRBD1
J gene: TRBJ2-2
CDR3 protein: CASSPQGAPGELFF
CDR3 DNA: TGTGCCAGCTCACCCCAGGGGGCACCCGGGGAGCTGTTTTTT

V gene: TRBV9
clone size: .
D gene: .
J gene: TRBJ1-1
CDR3 protein: CASSVTSQNTEAFF
CDR3 DNA: TGTGCCAGCAGCGTTACCAGCCAGAACACTGAAGCTTTCTTT

V gene: TRBV27
clone size: .
D gene: .
J gene: TRBJ1-2
CDR3 protein: CASSLSWGKGRNYGYTF
CDR3 DNA: TGTGCCAGCAGTTTATCTTGGGGGAAGGGGCGTAACTATGGCTACACCTTC

V gene: TRBV7-2
clone size: once
D gene: .
J gene: TRBJ2-2
CDR3 protein: CASSLRGTGELFF
CDR3 DNA: TGTGCCAGCAGCTTAAGGGGTACCGGGGAGCTGTTTTTT